These T cell receptor beta chains were read from a single sample in a study of T cells in Graves' hyperthyroidism and ophthalmopathy. TCRdb fed the multiplex PCR reads into MiXCR, producing one record per CDR3 protein. The sample records more than 300,000 distinct CDR3 sequences, approximately 18% being singletons. Sequenced input: blood. The receptors derive from a woman in her 30s with Graves' hyperthyroidism that later progressed to Graves' ophthalmopathy. CDR3s include the opening cysteine and the closing phenylalanine or tryptophan. D genes are given only for firm matches. For some rows the clone size is stated as once, few or many, or as a class when expanded; others skip it.

CDR3 DNA: TGTGCCAGCAGCCTGACAGGGTTAGGCACCGGGGAGCTGTTTTTT; CDR3 protein: CASSLTGLGTGELFF; J gene: TRBJ2-2; V gene: TRBV7-6; D gene: TRBD1; clone size: .
CDR3 DNA: TGTGCCAGCAGTTCTAGCGGGAAATTAAATTCTAGCACAGATACGCAGTATTTT; CDR3 protein: CASSSSGKLNSSTDTQYF; J gene: TRBJ2-3; V gene: TRBV27; D gene: TRBD2; clone size: many
CDR3 DNA: TGTGCCAGCAGTTTAAACATCCATAGCAATCAGCCCCAGCATTTT; CDR3 protein: CASSLNIHSNQPQHF; J gene: TRBJ1-5; V gene: TRBV27; D gene: .; clone size: few
CDR3 DNA: TGTGCCAGCAGTGAACTATACAATGAGCAGTTCTTC; CDR3 protein: CASSELYNEQFF; J gene: TRBJ2-1; V gene: TRBV2; D gene: .; clone size: many
CDR3 DNA: TGTGCCAGCAGACATTCCGGGAGATTCTCCTACAATGAGCAGTTCTTC; CDR3 protein: CASRHSGRFSYNEQFF; J gene: TRBJ2-1; V gene: TRBV28; D gene: .; clone size: .
CDR3 DNA: TGCAGTGCTCTAGAGCGGGCGCAGTTCTTC; CDR3 protein: CSALERAQFF; J gene: TRBJ2-1; V gene: TRBV20-1; D gene: .; clone size: many
CDR3 DNA: TGTGCTAGTGGTTTAGATCCAGGGGATTCAGGCTCCTACGAGCAGTACTTC; CDR3 protein: CASGLDPGDSGSYEQYF; J gene: TRBJ2-7; V gene: TRBV12-5; D gene: .; clone size: many
CDR3 DNA: TGTGCCTGGAGTCAGGATACGCAGTATTTT; CDR3 protein: CAWSQDTQYF; J gene: TRBJ2-3; V gene: TRBV30; D gene: .; clone size: many
CDR3 DNA: TGTGCCAGCAGTTTATCGGGTAGGGCAACCACTGGAAACACCATATATTTT; CDR3 protein: CASSLSGRATTGNTIYF; J gene: TRBJ1-3; V gene: TRBV27; D gene: .; clone size: .
CDR3 DNA: TGTGCCAGCAGTTACTCTTGGCAGGGAGGGAATGAGCAGTTCTTC; CDR3 protein: CASSYSWQGGNEQFF; J gene: TRBJ2-1; V gene: TRBV6-5; D gene: TRBD2; clone size: few
CDR3 DNA: TGCGCCAGCAGCCCAGAATACGGACAGAGGGGGGGGAACACAGATACGCAGTATTTT; CDR3 protein: CASSPEYGQRGGNTDTQYF; J gene: TRBJ2-3; V gene: TRBV5-1; D gene: .; clone size: many
CDR3 DNA: TGTGCCACCACTAGCGGGACCTACAATGAGCAGTTCTTC; CDR3 protein: CATTSGTYNEQFF; J gene: TRBJ2-1; V gene: TRBV24-1; D gene: TRBD2; clone size: many
CDR3 DNA: TGCAGTACGCAATTTTATAGCAATCAGCCCCAGCATTTT; CDR3 protein: CSTQFYSNQPQHF; J gene: TRBJ1-5; V gene: TRBV20-1; D gene: .; clone size: few